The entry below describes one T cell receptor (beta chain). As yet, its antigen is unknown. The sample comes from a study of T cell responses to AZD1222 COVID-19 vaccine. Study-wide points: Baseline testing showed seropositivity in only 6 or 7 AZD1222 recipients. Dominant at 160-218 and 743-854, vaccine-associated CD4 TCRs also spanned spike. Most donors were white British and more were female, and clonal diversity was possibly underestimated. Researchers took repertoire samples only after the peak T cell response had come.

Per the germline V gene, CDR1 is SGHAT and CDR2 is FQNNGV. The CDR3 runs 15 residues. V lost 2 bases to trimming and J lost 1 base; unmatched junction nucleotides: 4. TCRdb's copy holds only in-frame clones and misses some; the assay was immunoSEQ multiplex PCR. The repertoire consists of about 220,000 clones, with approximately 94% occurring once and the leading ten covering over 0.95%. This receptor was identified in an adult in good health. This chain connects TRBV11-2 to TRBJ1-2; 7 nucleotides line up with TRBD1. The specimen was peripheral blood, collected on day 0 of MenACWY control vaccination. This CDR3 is CASSLTGQVNYGYTF. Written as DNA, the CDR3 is TGTGCCAGCAGCTTAACCGGACAGGTTAACTATGGCTACACCTTC.